These 18 T cell receptor beta chains came from one sample sequenced in a study of T cell repertoires in ileal Crohn's disease. Sequenced by immunoSEQ multiplex PCR; TCRdb stores in-frame clones only, minus some. The sample shows approximately 13,000 clones, roughly 80% of them seen only once. The specimen was ileal tissue. All receptors derive from an adult with Crohn's disease.

The J gene is TRBJ2-2, the V gene TRBV9, with 7 bases identical to TRBD1. Germline-derived CDR1 and CDR2 are SGDLS and YYNGEE. This CDR3 is built from 15 residues. After removal of 2 bases from V and 1 base from J, the junction contained 2 bases not matched to a gene. The DNA of the CDR3 is TGTGCCAGCAGCGTCAGGGGGAAGAACACCGGGGAGCTGTTTTTT. Translated: CASSVRGKNTGELFF.

The chain's CDR3 is CASSLVTYNQPQHF. CDR3 sequence (DNA): TGTGCCAGCAGCTTAGTAACCTACAATCAGCCCCAGCATTTT. The chain joins TRBV7-2 to TRBJ1-5; the D is unclear. The germline V gene encodes CDR1 SGHTA and CDR2 FQGNSA. Trimming left V 1 base short and J 3 bases short, with 7 bases between. This CDR3 has 14 residues.

The chain links TRBV5-5 to TRBJ2-3; 7 nucleotides align to TRBD1. The CDR3 has 17 residues. CDR1 is SGHKS, CDR2 YYEKEE, per germline (reference sequence). With 0 bases clipped from V and 3 bases from J, the junction kept 10 bases outside the gene matches. The CDR3 sequence is CASSLVGGRGSTDTQYF. CDR3 in DNA: TGTGCCAGCAGCTTGGTAGGCGGCAGGGGGAGTACAGATACGCAGTATTTT.

The V and J genes are TRBV19 and TRBJ1-5, with D possibly TRBD1 on 6 matching bases. V was trimmed by 10 bases and J by 1 base, leaving 23 bases between them. Germline CDR1 is LNHDA and CDR2 is SQIVND (reference sequence). CDR3 length equals 17 residues. The CDR3, as DNA: TGTGCCACCACGCCAGCGGGGGCGGTTTTCAGCAATCAGCCCCAGCATTTT. As protein: CATTPAGAVFSNQPQHF.

This clone has a single count. The V and J genes are TRBV5-1 and TRBJ2-1, with TRBD1 as a possible D gene (5 bases). This CDR3 spans 13 amino acids. V shed 2 bases and J shed 6 bases, with 9 bases lying between them. Germline V gene data show CDR1 as SGHRS and CDR2 as YFSETQ. CDR3 DNA: TGCGCCAGCAGCTTCCAGGGAATCAATGAGCAGTTCTTC. This gives the protein CASSFQGINEQFF.

A word on this clone: An end of the junction differs from the germline gene, which may be a read error. The V and J genes are TRBV7-7 and TRBJ2-5; 8 bases match TRBD2. This CDR3 has 15 residues. Germline CDR1 is SSHAT and CDR2 is FNYEAQ (reference sequence). The CDR3 sequence: CASSLDGLAGETQYF. For the CDR3, the DNA is TGTGCTAGCAGCTTAGATGGGCTAGCGGGAGAGACCCAGTACTTC.

The chain employs TRBV4-3 and TRBJ1-1; D is undetermined. V lost 1 base and J 8 bases, leaving 17 bases between the germline ends. Germline-derived CDR1 and CDR2 are LGHNA and YSLEER. The length of the CDR3 is 15 residues. The chain's CDR3 is CASSQGRGGGAEAFF. CDR3 nucleotides: TGCGCCAGCAGCCAAGGGCGGGGAGGAGGAGCCGAAGCTTTCTTT.

CDR3 sequence (DNA): TGTGCCAGCAGCTCGCGACACTACGAGCAGTACTTC. It is translated as CASSSRHYEQYF. J is TRBJ2-7 and V is TRBV7-9; no firm D call. The CDR3 consists of 12 residues. Germline values: CDR1 SEHNR, CDR2 FQNEAQ (reference sequence). Trimming removed 4 bases from V and 3 bases from J, with 7 bases in between.

CDR3 DNA: TGTGCCAGCAGCTTAGCTTCCCAGCAAGAGACCCAGTACTTC. Translated, it gives CASSLASQQETQYF. V and J are TRBV7-9 and TRBJ2-5, with unresolved D. Looked up from germline, CDR1 is SEHNR and CDR2 is FQNEAQ (reference sequence). Trimming stripped 0 bases from V and 2 bases from J, with 7 bases between. The CDR3 length is 14 residues. Drawing the rest from reference TRBV7-9 and TRBJ2-5, the complete variable domain is DTGVSQNPRHKITKRGQNVTFRCDPISEHNRLYWYRQTLGQGPEFLTYFQNEAQLEKSRLLSDRFSAERPKGSFSTLEIQRTEQGDSAMYLCASSLASQQETQYFGPGTRLLVL.

The CDR3, as DNA: TGTGCCAGCTCACCCGACAGCCCATTAAATGAAAAACTGTTTTTT. It is translated as CASSPDSPLNEKLFF. The V and J genes are TRBV18 and TRBJ1-4; possible D gene TRBD1, 5 bases. V lost 3 bases to trimming and J lost 5 bases, with 13 bases between them. The V gene's germline CDR1 is KGHSH and CDR2 LQKENI. The CDR3 has 15 amino acids.

The gene calls are TRBV5-4 and TRBJ1-2; D not resolved. V was pared by 0 bases and J by 4 bases, with 10 bases between. The germline V gene has CDR1 SGHNT and CDR2 YYREEE (reference sequence). This CDR3 region has 14 residues. The CDR3 DNA follows: TGTGCCAGCAGCTTGGCCGCGGAGCGCTATGGCTACACCTTC. Its translation is CASSLAAERYGYTF.

The J gene is TRBJ2-7, the V gene TRBV6-1; tentative D call: TRBD2 (7 bases). Trimming removed 2 bases at V and 6 bases at J, with 14 bases between. Germline values: CDR1 MNHNS, CDR2 SASEGT. There are 14 residues in the CDR3. The CDR3 protein is CASSEPRGGREQYF. CDR3 coding DNA: TGTGCCAGCAGTGAACCTAGGGGGGGGCGCGAGCAGTACTTC.

This rearrangement joins TRBV7-3 to TRBJ2-1; the match to TRBD2 covers 8 bases. The junction had 7 bases not matched to a gene; V was cut back by 5 bases and J by 7 bases. The CDR3 spans 14 residues. Germline V gene sequence: CDR1 SGHTA, CDR2 FQGTGA. CDR3 coding DNA: TGTGCCAGCAGCCAATCGGGGGGGCCAAATGAGCAGTTCTTC. Encoded protein: CASSQSGGPNEQFF.

The chain recombines TRBV9 with TRBJ2-6, with TRBD1 matching over 8 bases. From germline, CDR1 is SGDLS and CDR2 YYNGEE. The CDR3 runs to 16 residues. Trimming cost V 3 bases and J 4 bases; bases outside gene matches: 6. This CDR3 reads CASSATGGTGANVLTF. Written as DNA, the CDR3 is TGTGCCAGCAGCGCTACAGGGGGTACAGGGGCCAACGTCCTGACTTTC.

The chain is built from TRBV15 and TRBJ1-1, with unresolved D. Between the trimmed V and J ends, which lost 3 bases and 5 bases, there was a span of 10 bases. CDR3 length: 13 residues. Per the germline V gene, CDR1 is LNHNV and CDR2 is YYDKDF (reference sequence). The CDR3 protein is CATSRRGGTEAFF. DNA of the CDR3: TGTGCCACCAGCAGGCGGGGAGGGACTGAAGCTTTCTTT.

The gene calls are TRBV4-2 and TRBJ2-7, with 11 nucleotides matching TRBD2. V lost 3 bases and J lost 4; bases outside the gene matches: 8. This CDR3 contains 16 residues. Germline V lookup: CDR1 LGHNA, CDR2 YNFKEQ. The CDR3: CASSQDLLAGGYEQYF. The CDR3 region has the DNA TGTGCCAGCAGCCAGGACTTGCTAGCGGGGGGTTACGAGCAGTACTTC.

This clone was seen only a few times. This sequence joins TRBV2 and TRBJ2-2, with D tentatively TRBD2 (5 bases). The V and J ends lost 8 bases and 0 bases respectively, with 13 bases between them. Germline-derived CDR1 and CDR2 are SNHLY and FYNNEI. CDR3 length equals 15 residues. The CDR3 loop is CASVSVGANTGELFF. The CDR3 bases are TGTGCCAGCGTTTCGGTGGGAGCGAACACCGGGGAGCTGTTTTTT.

This clone has only one observation. The chain has TRBV18 and TRBJ2-6; weak D call: TRBD2 (6 bases). There are 17 residues in the CDR3. Germline V lookup: CDR1 KGHSH, CDR2 LQKENI. Trimming stripped 3 bases from V and 2 bases from J, with 14 bases between. The CDR3 nucleotides are TGTGCCAGCTCACCGGTTGTCAGGACTACTGGGGCCAACGTCCTGACTTTC. Its translation is CASSPVVRTTGANVLTF.